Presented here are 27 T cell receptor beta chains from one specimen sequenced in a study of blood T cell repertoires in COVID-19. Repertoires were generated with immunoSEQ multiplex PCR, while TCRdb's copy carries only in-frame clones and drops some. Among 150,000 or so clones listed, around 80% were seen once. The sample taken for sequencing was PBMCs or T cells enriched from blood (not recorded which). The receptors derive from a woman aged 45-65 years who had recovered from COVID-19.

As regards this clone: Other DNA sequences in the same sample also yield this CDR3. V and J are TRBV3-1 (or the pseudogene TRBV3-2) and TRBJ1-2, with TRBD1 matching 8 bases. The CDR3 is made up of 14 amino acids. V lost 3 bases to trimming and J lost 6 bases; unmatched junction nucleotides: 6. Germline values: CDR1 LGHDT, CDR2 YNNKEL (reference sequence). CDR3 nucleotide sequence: TGTGCCAGCAGCCAGGGTTGGACAGGGAATGGCTACACCTTC. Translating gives CASSQGWTGNGYTF.

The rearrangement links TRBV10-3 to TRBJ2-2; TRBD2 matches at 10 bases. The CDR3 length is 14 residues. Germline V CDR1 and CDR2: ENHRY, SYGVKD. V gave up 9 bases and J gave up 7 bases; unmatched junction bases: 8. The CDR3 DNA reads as TGTGCCATAGGGACTAGCGTTACAAACGGGGAGCTGTTTTTT. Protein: CAIGTSVTNGELFF.

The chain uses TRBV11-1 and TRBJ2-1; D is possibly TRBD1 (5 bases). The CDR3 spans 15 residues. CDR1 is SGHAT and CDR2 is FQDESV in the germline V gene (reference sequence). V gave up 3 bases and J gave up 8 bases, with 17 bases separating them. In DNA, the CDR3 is TGTGCCAGCAGCTTGGGCCTAATAAGGGGCGATGAGCAGTTCTTC. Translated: CASSLGLIRGDEQFF.

The CDR3 bases are TGTGCCATCAGTGAGCCGCTAGTTCCCCCAGATACGCAGTATTTT. Translation: CAISEPLVPPDTQYF. The rearrangement uses TRBV10-3 and TRBJ2-3; the D is unclear. CDR1 is ENHRY and CDR2 is SYGVKD in the germline V gene. CDR3 length equals 15 residues. Trimming left V 2 bases short and J 4 bases short, with 13 bases between.

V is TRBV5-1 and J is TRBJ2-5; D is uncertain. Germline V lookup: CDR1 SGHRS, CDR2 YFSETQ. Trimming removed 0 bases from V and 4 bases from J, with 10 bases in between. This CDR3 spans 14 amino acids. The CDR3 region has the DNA TGCGCCAGCAGCTTGGCAGGTTTGGGAGAGACCCAGTACTTC. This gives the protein CASSLAGLGETQYF. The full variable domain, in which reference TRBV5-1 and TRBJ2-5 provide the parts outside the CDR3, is KAGVTQTPRYLIKTRGQQVTLSCSPISGHRSVSWYQQTPGQGLQFLFEYFSETQRNKGNFPGRFSGRQFSNSRSEMNVSTLELGDSALYLCASSLAGLGETQYFGPGTRLLVL.

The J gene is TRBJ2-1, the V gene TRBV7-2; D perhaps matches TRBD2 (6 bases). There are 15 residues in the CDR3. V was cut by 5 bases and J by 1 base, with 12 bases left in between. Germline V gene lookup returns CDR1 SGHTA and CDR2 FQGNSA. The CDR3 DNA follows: TGTGCCAGCAGCCTCTCCGGGGGTTCCTACAATGAGCAGTTCTTC. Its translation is CASSLSGGSYNEQFF. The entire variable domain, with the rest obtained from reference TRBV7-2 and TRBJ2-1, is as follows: GAGVSQSPSNKVTEKGKDVELRCDPISGHTALYWYRQSLGQGLEFLIYFQGNSAPDKSGLPSDRFSAERTGGSVSTLTIQRTQQEDSAVYLCASSLSGGSYNEQFFGPGTRLTVL.

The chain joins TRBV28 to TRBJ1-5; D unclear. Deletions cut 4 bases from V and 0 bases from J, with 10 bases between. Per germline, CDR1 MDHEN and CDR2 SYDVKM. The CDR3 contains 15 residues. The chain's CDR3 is CASSSQLYSNQPQHF. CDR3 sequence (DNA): TGTGCCAGCAGTTCCCAGTTATATAGCAATCAGCCCCAGCATTTT. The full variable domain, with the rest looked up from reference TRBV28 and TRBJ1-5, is DVKVTQSSRYLVKRTGEKVFLECVQDMDHENMFWYRQDPGLGLRLIYFSYDVKMKEKGDIPEGYSVSREKKERFSLILESASTNQTSMYLCASSSQLYSNQPQHFGDGTRLSIL.

The CDR3 region is CASSLSFPSSRVAGVTDTQYF. CDR3 sequence (DNA): TGTGCCAGCAGCTTGTCGTTTCCTAGCAGTAGGGTAGCGGGAGTGACAGATACGCAGTATTTT. The chain combines TRBV13 with TRBJ2-3; TRBD2 matches 9 bases. The CDR3 spans 21 residues. Germline values: CDR1 PRHDT, CDR2 FYEKMQ (reference sequence). Trimming cost V 3 bases and J 3 bases; bases outside gene matches: 22. The full variable domain, completed using reference TRBV13 and TRBJ2-3, is AAGVIQSPRHLIKEKRETATLKCYPIPRHDTVYWYQQGPGQDPQFLISFYEKMQSDKGSIPDRFSAQQFSDYHSELNMSSLELGDSALYFCASSLSFPSSRVAGVTDTQYFGPGTRLTVL.

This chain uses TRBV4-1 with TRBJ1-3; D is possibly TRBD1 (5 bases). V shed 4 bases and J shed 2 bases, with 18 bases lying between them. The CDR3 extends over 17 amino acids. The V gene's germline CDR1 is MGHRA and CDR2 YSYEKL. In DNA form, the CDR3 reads TGCGCCAGCAGCCTATTTAACGGGAGGGACCCTGGAAACACCATATATTTT. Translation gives CASSLFNGRDPGNTIYF.

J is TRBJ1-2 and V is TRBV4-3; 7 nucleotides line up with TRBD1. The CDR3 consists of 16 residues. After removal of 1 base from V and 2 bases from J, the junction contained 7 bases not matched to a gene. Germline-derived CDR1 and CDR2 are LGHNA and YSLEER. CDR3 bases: TGCGCCAGCAGCCAAGGTACAGGGGCGCAAAACTATGGCTACACCTTC. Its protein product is CASSQGTGAQNYGYTF.

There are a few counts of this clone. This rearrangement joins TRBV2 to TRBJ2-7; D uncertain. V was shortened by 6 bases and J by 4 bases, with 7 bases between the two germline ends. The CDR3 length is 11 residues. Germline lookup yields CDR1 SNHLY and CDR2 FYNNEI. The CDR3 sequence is CASSPKYEQYF. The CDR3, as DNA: TGTGCCAGCAGCCCCAAATACGAGCAGTACTTC.

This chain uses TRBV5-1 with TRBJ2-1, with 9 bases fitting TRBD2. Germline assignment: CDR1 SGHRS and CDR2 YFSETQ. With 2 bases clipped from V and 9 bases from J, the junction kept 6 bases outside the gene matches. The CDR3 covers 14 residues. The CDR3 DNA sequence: TGCGCCAGCAGCTTAGGCGGGGGGGCAGGTGAGCAGTTCTTC. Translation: CASSLGGGAGEQFF.

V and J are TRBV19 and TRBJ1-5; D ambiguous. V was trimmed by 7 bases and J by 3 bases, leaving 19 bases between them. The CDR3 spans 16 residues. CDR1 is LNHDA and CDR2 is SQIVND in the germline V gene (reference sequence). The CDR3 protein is CASTDYPSGYNQPQHF. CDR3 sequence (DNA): TGTGCCAGTACAGACTATCCTTCGGGTTACAATCAGCCCCAGCATTTT.

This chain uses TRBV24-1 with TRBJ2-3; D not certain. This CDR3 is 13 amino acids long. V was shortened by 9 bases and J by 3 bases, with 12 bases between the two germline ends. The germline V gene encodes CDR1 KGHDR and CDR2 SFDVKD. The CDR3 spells CATAGRQTDTQYF. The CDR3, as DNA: TGTGCCACCGCAGGTCGGCAAACAGATACGCAGTATTTT.

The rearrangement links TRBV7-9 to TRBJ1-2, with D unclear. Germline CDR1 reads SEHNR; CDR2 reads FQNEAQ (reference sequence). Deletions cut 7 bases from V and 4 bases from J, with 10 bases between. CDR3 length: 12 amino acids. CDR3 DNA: TGTGCCAGCACCGCAGGATTCTATGGCTACACCTTC. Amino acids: CASTAGFYGYTF.

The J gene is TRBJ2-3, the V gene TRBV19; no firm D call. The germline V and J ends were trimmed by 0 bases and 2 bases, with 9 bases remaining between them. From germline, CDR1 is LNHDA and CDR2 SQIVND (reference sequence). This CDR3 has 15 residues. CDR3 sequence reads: CASSIETEHTDTQYF. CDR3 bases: TGTGCCAGTAGTATAGAAACAGAACACACAGATACGCAGTATTTT.

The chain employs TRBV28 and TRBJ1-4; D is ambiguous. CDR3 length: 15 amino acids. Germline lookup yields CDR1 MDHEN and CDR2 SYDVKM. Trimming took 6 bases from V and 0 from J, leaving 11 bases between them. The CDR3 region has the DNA TGTGCCAGCAGCCGCCCCAGGACAACTAATGAAAAACTGTTTTTT. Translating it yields CASSRPRTTNEKLFF. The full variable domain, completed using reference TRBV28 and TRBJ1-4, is DVKVTQSSRYLVKRTGEKVFLECVQDMDHENMFWYRQDPGLGLRLIYFSYDVKMKEKGDIPEGYSVSREKKERFSLILESASTNQTSMYLCASSRPRTTNEKLFFGSGTQLSVL.

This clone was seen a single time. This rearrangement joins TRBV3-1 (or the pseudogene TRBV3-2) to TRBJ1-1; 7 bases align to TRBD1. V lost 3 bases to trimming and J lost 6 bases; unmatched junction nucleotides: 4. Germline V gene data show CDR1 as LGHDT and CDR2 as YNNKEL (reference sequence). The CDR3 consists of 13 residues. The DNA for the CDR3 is TGTGCCAGCAGCCAGACAGGGATGGCTGAAGCTTTCTTT. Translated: CASSQTGMAEAFF.

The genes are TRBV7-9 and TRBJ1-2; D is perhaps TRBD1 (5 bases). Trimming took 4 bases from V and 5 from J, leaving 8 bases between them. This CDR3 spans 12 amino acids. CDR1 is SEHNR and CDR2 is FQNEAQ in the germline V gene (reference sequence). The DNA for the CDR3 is TGTGCCAGCAGCTCCAGGGTTTATGGCTACACCTTC. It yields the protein CASSSRVYGYTF. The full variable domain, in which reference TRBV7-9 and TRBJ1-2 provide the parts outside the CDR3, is DTGVSQNPRHKITKRGQNVTFRCDPISEHNRLYWYRQTLGQGPEFLTYFQNEAQLEKSRLLSDRFSAERPKGSFSTLEIQRTEQGDSAMYLCASSSRVYGYTFGSGTRLTVV.

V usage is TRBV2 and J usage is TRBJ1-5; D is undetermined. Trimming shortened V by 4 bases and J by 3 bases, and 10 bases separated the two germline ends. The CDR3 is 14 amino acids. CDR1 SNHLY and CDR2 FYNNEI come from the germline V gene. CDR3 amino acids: CASSAGRYNQPQHF. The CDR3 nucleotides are TGTGCCAGCAGTGCCGGGAGGTACAATCAGCCCCAGCATTTT.

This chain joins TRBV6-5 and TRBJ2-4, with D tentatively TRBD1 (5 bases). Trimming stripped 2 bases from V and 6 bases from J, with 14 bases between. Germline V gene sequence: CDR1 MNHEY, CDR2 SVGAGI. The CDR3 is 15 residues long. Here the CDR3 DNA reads TGTGCCAGCAGTTACGGGCAGGGTACCCGAAACATTCAGTACTTC. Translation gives CASSYGQGTRNIQYF.

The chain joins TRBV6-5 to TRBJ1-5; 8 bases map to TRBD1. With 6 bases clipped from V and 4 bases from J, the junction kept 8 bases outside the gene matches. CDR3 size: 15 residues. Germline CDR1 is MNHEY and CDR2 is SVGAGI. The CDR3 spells CASSVDRGQNQPQHF. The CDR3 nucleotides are TGTGCCAGCAGCGTTGACAGGGGTCAGAATCAGCCCCAGCATTTT.

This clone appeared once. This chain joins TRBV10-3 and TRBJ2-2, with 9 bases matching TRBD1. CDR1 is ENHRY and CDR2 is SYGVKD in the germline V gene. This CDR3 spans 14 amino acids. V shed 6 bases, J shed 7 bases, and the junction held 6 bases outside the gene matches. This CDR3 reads CAIRPGTGSGELFF. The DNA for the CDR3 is TGTGCCATCAGACCCGGGACAGGGAGCGGGGAGCTGTTTTTT.

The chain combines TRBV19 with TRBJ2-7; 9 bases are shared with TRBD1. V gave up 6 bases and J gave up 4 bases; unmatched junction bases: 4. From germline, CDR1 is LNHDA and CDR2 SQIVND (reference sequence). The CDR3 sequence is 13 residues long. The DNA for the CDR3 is TGTGCCAGTAGGAAGACAGGGGGGTACGAGCAGTACTTC. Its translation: CASRKTGGYEQYF. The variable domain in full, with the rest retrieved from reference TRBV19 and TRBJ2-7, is DGGITQSPKYLFRKEGQNVTLSCEQNLNHDAMYWYRQDPGQGLRLIYYSQIVNDFQKGDIAEGYSVSREKKESFPLTVTSAQKNPTAFYLCASRKTGGYEQYFGPGTRLTVT.

CDR3 in amino acids: CASDRDQETQYF. The CDR3 nucleotides read TGTGCCAGCGACCGGGACCAAGAGACCCAGTACTTC. The rearrangement joins TRBV2 to TRBJ2-5; D is uncertain. The CDR3 spans 12 residues. Trimming removed 8 bases at V and 0 bases at J, with 7 bases between. Germline V gives CDR1 SNHLY, CDR2 FYNNEI.

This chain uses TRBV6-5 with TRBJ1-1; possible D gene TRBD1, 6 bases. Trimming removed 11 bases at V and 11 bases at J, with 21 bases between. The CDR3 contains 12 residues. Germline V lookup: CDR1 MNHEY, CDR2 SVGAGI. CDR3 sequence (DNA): TGTGCCGACGGGAGGGGGGCAGGGTGGGCTTTCTTT. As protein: CADGRGAGWAFF.

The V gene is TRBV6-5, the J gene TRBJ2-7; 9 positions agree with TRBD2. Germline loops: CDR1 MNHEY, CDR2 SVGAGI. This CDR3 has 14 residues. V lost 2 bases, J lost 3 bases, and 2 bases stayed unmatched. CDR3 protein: CASSYVSGGYEQYF. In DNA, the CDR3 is TGTGCCAGCAGTTACGTTAGCGGGGGCTACGAGCAGTACTTC.